One sample yielded the 22 T cell receptor beta chains listed below, sequenced in a study of T cells after yellow fever vaccination. MiXCR was run by TCRdb on the 5' RACE reads, yielding one entry per CDR3 protein. The profile shows 300,000 or so distinct CDR3 sequences, approximately 12% of them singletons. The sequencing used CD4+ T cells sorted from PBMCs, collected 45 days after the yellow fever booster vaccination. The receptors derive from a young man who received the YFV17D yellow fever vaccine.

This clonotype was observed a few times. The chain combines TRBV29-1 with TRBJ2-1, with D tentatively TRBD1 (5 bases). The CDR3 is 14 residues long. Germline CDR1 is SQVTM and CDR2 is ANQGSEA. The ends were cut back, 3 bases at V and 9 bases at J, with 18 bases in the middle. Here the CDR3 DNA reads TGCAGCGTTGACAGGGCGGAGCACATTAGTGAGCAGTTCTTC. This codes for CSVDRAEHISEQFF.

In this sample, this clonotype turned up a few times. This chain links TRBV7-2 with TRBJ2-1, with D uncertain. With 6 bases removed from V and 9 bases from J, the gap between germline ends came to 12 bases. CDR1 and CDR2 from the germline V gene are SGHTA and FQGNSA. This CDR3 contains 12 residues. This CDR3 is CASRLDWTEQFF. CDR3 nucleotides: TGTGCCAGCAGACTCGATTGGACTGAGCAGTTCTTC.

In this sample, this clonotype turned up a few times. This chain uses TRBV24-1 with TRBJ2-1; D is unclear. The CDR3 totals 13 residues. CDR1 KGHDR and CDR2 SFDVKD come from the germline V gene. V was trimmed by 6 bases and J by 8 bases, leaving 13 bases between them. CDR3 protein: CATSLSVAHEQFF. DNA of the CDR3: TGTGCCACCAGTCTATCCGTTGCGCATGAGCAGTTCTTC.

CDR3 nucleotide sequence: TGTGCCAGCAGACTGGGACTAGCGGGCACAGATACGCAGTATTTT. Translated, it gives CASRLGLAGTDTQYF. The rearrangement uses TRBV6-1 and TRBJ2-3; 11 bases align to TRBD2. V trimming: 6 bases; J trimming: 1 base; junction bases outside the gene matches: 3. Per germline, CDR1 MNHNS and CDR2 SASEGT. The CDR3 sequence is 15 residues long.

The chain uses TRBV7-2 and TRBJ2-7; D remains ambiguous. Germline V gene data show CDR1 as SGHTA and CDR2 as FQGNSA. CDR3 length: 13 residues. V lost 1 base and J 3 bases, leaving 7 bases between the germline ends. The CDR3 loop is CASSLVGLYEQYF. CDR3 coding DNA: TGTGCCAGCAGCTTAGTTGGTCTCTACGAGCAGTACTTC.

This clonotype was detected only a few times. A read error may produce the germline difference seen at one junction end. The chain recombines TRBV5-1 with TRBJ2-3, with D unresolved. Germline V gene data show CDR1 as SGHRS and CDR2 as YFSETQ. The CDR3 is 13 residues long. CDR3 in amino acids: CASRPISRDTQYF. As DNA, the CDR3 is TGCGCCAGCAGACCGATTAGCAGAGATACGCAGTATTTT.

This clonotype occurred many times. The J gene is TRBJ2-7, the V gene TRBV5-6, with TRBD2 matching over 7 bases. From germline, CDR1 is SGHDT and CDR2 YYEEEE. This CDR3 comprises 13 residues. J lost 6 bases, V lost 2 bases, and 5 bases had no gene match. The CDR3: CASSFGTTFEQYF. The CDR3 nucleotides read TGTGCCAGCAGCTTTGGGACTACCTTCGAGCAGTACTTC.

The V gene is TRBV12-3 or TRBV12-4, the J gene TRBJ1-4, with D possibly matching TRBD1 (6 bases). The CDR3 runs to 13 residues. V lost 5 bases, J lost 8 bases, and 12 bases lay in between. The CDR3 reads CASSLRTVEKLFF. The CDR3 coding sequence is TGTGCCAGCAGTCTCAGGACAGTGGAAAAACTGTTTTTT.

This clonotype was observed a handful of times. The chain employs TRBV7-6 and TRBJ2-5; 9 bases match TRBD2. Germline trimming cut 1 base from V and 2 bases from J; bases unmatched to any gene: 8. Germline V lookup: CDR1 SGHVS, CDR2 FNYEAQ. This CDR3 comprises 17 residues. The CDR3: CASSLVPMAGGQETQYF. The CDR3 coding sequence is TGTGCCAGCAGCTTAGTACCAATGGCGGGGGGGCAAGAGACCCAGTACTTC.

J is TRBJ2-2 and V is TRBV19, with D unclear. The V end was cut by 7 bases, the J end by 3 bases, with 9 bases between. The germline V gene has CDR1 LNHDA and CDR2 SQIVND (reference sequence). CDR3 length: 13 amino acids. CDR3 bases: TGTGCCAGTAATCCTTGGGACACCGGGGAGCTGTTTTTT. Its protein product is CASNPWDTGELFF.

This clonotype has a handful of counts. The CDR3 DNA reads TGTGCCAGCAGCGTAGTACAGGGTGGTGAGCAGTTCTTC. Its protein product is CASSVVQGGEQFF. V and J are TRBV9 and TRBJ2-1, with D maybe TRBD1 (6 bases). Germline V lookup: CDR1 SGDLS, CDR2 YYNGEE. V was pared by 0 bases and J by 9 bases, with 10 bases between. The CDR3 loop spans 13 amino acids.

J is TRBJ2-1 and V is TRBV11-1; D is perhaps TRBD2 (6 bases). The ends were cut back, 5 bases at V and 1 base at J, with 24 bases in the middle. CDR1 is SGHAT, CDR2 FQDESV, per germline (reference sequence). This CDR3 contains 19 residues. The CDR3 is CASSPPPSGTGQSYNEQFF. The DNA for the CDR3 is TGTGCCAGCAGCCCTCCCCCATCCGGGACTGGTCAATCCTACAATGAGCAGTTCTTC.

This clonotype was recorded at least ten times. The chain combines TRBV6-5 with TRBJ2-3; unclear D gene. Germline V gene data show CDR1 as MNHEY and CDR2 as SVGAGI. The V end lost 2 bases, the J end lost 5 bases, and 8 bases lay between the germline ends. The CDR3 totals 13 residues. CDR3 coding DNA: TGTGCCAGCAGTTACATCGGCAAAGATACGCAGTATTTT. This encodes CASSYIGKDTQYF.

The rearrangement links TRBV20-1 to TRBJ1-5; D uncertain. The V gene's germline CDR1 is DFQATT and CDR2 SNEGSKA (reference sequence). There are 13 residues in the CDR3. V dropped 3 bases and J dropped 4 bases, with 10 bases sitting between them. Here the CDR3 DNA reads TGCAGTGCTAGTTCGGCGGTTAATCAGCCCCAGCATTTT. Amino acids: CSASSAVNQPQHF.

The table lists this clonotype with a few counts. The genes are TRBV11-3 and TRBJ2-3; D is perhaps TRBD2 (6 bases). The CDR3 has 13 amino acids. Trimming removed 5 bases from V and 4 bases from J, with 10 bases in between. Per germline, CDR1 SGHNT and CDR2 YENEEA. CDR3 in DNA: TGTGCCAGCAGCCACGGGAGTGCAGATACGCAGTATTTT. Its protein is CASSHGSADTQYF.

The rearrangement joins TRBV6-6 to TRBJ2-3, with D uncertain. This CDR3 is built from 12 residues. The germline gives CDR1 MNHNY, CDR2 SVGAGI (reference sequence). The V end lost 4 bases, the J end lost 5 bases, and 7 bases lay between the germline ends. The CDR3 sequence is CASSFPRDTQYF. DNA of the CDR3: TGTGCCAGCAGTTTCCCACGAGATACGCAGTATTTT.

The chain couples TRBV11-2 to TRBJ1-3, with no clear D. The V gene lost 0 bases and the J gene lost 10 bases, with 13 bases spanning the gap. Per germline, CDR1 SGHAT and CDR2 FQNNGV. CDR3 length: 14 residues. CDR3 sequence reads: CASSLEGRIGTIYF. The CDR3 DNA follows: TGTGCCAGCAGCTTAGAGGGGAGGATCGGAACCATATATTTT.

The chain uses TRBV20-1 and TRBJ1-2, with D unresolved. Germline assignment: CDR1 DFQATT and CDR2 SNEGSKA (reference sequence). The V end was cut by 0 bases, the J end by 0 bases, with 8 bases between. This CDR3 is built from 14 residues. CDR3 in DNA: TGCAGTGCTAGAGATACAGTAGCTAACTATGGCTACACCTTC. Its translation is CSARDTVANYGYTF.

This clonotype was counted a few times. J is TRBJ2-2 and V is TRBV11-1; 9 bases align to TRBD2. CDR3 length: 15 amino acids. V gave up 4 bases and J gave up 3 bases; unmatched junction bases: 3. Germline-derived CDR1 and CDR2 are SGHAT and FQDESV (reference sequence). CDR3: CASSYRLADTGELFF. The CDR3 DNA is TGTGCCAGCAGCTACAGACTAGCGGACACCGGGGAGCTGTTTTTT.

This sequence joins TRBV6-5 and TRBJ2-7; perhaps TRBD2 as D (6 bases). The V gene lost 0 bases and the J gene lost 2 bases, with 11 bases spanning the gap. Germline values: CDR1 MNHEY, CDR2 SVGAGI. CDR3 size: 15 residues. CDR3 region: CASSYSGTGTYEQYF. For the CDR3, the DNA is TGTGCCAGCAGTTACTCCGGGACTGGGACCTACGAGCAGTACTTC.

This clonotype was seen a few times. The V call is TRBV6-9, the J call TRBJ2-7; D not certain. The germline CDR1 and CDR2 sequences are MNHGY and SVAAGI. Trimming shortened V by 11 bases and J by 6 bases, and 8 bases separated the two germline ends. The CDR3 has 9 amino acids. CDR3 protein: CAPPLEQYF. The CDR3 DNA reads as TGTGCCCCCCCCCTCGAGCAGTACTTC.

This clonotype was seen a handful of times. V usage is TRBV19 and J usage is TRBJ2-7; 8 bases align to TRBD1. V was pared by 4 bases and J by 6 bases, with 8 bases of the junction left unmatched. CDR1 is LNHDA and CDR2 is SQIVND in the germline V gene (reference sequence). This CDR3 has 14 amino acids. As DNA, the CDR3 is TGTGCCAGTAGTACGTATCTTGACAGGGGCGAGCAGTACTTC. This gives the protein CASSTYLDRGEQYF.